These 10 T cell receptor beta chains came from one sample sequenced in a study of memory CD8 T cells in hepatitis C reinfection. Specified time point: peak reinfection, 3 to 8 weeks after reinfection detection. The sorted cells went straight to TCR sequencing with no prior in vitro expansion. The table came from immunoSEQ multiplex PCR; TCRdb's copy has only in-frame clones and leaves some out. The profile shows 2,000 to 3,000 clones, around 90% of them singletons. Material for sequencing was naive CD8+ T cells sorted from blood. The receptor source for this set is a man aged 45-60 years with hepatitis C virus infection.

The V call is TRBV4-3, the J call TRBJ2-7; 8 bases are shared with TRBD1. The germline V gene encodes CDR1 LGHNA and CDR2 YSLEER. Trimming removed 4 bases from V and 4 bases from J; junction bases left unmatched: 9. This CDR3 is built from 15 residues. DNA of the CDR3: TGCGCCAGCAGCCCTGGGGCAGGGGGCACTTACGAGCAGTACTTC. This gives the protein CASSPGAGGTYEQYF.

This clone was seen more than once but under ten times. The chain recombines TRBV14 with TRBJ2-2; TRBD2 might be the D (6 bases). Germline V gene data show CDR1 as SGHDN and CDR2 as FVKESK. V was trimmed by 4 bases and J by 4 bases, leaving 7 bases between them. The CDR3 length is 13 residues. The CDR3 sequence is CASSRGGTGELFF. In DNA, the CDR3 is TGTGCCAGCAGCCGGGGAGGCACCGGGGAGCTGTTTTTT.

The CDR3 region is CASSVWPGEKLFF. DNA for the CDR3: TGTGCCAGCAGCGTGTGGCCTGGTGAAAAACTGTTTTTT. The rearrangement uses TRBV9 and TRBJ1-4, with D uncertain. Trimming left V 2 bases short and J 7 bases short, with 9 bases between. CDR1 and CDR2 from the germline V gene are SGDLS and YYNGEE. The CDR3 sequence is 13 residues long. The full variable domain, in which reference TRBV9 and TRBJ1-4 provide the parts outside the CDR3, is DSGVTQTPKHLITATGQRVTLRCSPRSGDLSVYWYQQSLDQGLQFLIQYYNGEERAKGNILERFSAQQFPDLHSELNLSSLELGDSALYFCASSVWPGEKLFFGSGTQLSVL.

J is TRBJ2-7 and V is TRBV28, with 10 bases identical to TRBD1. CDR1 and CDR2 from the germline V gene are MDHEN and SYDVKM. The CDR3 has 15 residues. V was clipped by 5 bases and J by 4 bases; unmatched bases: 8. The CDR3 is CASSRRDRGGYEQYF. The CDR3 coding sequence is TGTGCCAGCAGTCGTCGGGACAGGGGAGGGTACGAGCAGTACTTC.

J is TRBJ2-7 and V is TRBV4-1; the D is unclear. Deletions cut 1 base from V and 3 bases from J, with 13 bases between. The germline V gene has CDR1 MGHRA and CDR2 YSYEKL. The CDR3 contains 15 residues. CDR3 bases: TGCGCCAGCAGCCAAGCCTGGAACTATGTCTACGAGCAGTACTTC. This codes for CASSQAWNYVYEQYF.

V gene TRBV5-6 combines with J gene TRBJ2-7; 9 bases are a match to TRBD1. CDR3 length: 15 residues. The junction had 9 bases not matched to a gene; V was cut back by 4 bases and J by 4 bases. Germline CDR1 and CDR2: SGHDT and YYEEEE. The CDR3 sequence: CASSEPGQGGYEQYF. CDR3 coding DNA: TGTGCCAGCAGCGAGCCGGGACAGGGTGGTTACGAGCAGTACTTC.

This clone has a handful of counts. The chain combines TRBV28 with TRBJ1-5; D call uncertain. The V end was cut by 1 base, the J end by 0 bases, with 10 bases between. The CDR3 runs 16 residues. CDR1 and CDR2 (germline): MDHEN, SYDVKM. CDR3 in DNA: TGTGCCAGCAGTTTATCTGCGGGGATTAGCAATCAGCCCCAGCATTTT. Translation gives CASSLSAGISNQPQHF.

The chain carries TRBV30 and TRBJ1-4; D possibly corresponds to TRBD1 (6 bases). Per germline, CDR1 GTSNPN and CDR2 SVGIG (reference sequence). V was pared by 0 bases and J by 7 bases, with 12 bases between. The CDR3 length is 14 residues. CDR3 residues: CAWSVGQGREKLFF. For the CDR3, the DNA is TGTGCCTGGAGTGTCGGGCAGGGGCGTGAAAAACTGTTTTTT.

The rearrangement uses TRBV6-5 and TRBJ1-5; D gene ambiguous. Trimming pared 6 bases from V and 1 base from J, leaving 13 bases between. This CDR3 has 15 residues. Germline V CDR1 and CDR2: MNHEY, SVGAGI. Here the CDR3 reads CASSLDITSNQPQHF. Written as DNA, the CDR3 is TGTGCCAGCAGCCTCGACATCACCAGCAATCAGCCCCAGCATTTT.

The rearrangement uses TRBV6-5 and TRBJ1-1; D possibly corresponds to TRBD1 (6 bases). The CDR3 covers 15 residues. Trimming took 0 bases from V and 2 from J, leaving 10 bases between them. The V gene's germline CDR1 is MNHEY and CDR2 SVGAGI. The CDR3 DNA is TGTGCCAGCAGTTACTCGACCAGGGGAAACACTGAAGCTTTCTTT. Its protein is CASSYSTRGNTEAFF.